These 15 T cell receptor beta chains were sequenced from one sample in a study of shared clonotypes between healthy human individuals. Positively selected for CCR7, the CD45RO-negative cells used as naive CD8 cells excluded terminally differentiated effector memory CD45RA+ cells. Sequencing was performed with immunoSEQ multiplex PCR; in TCRdb, only in-frame clones are kept and a portion is missing. The sample includes around 2.1 million clones, 93% seen only once; the top ten take around 1.7%. Sequenced material: naive CD8+ T cells from PBMCs. Receptors originate from a man aged 18-30 years in good health. Some clones in this sample may be carry-over from other donors' samples.

This rearrangement joins TRBV5-4 to TRBJ2-7, with a possible D match to TRBD1 (5 bases). CDR3 length: 13 amino acids. Germline CDR1 SGHNT, CDR2 YYREEE (reference sequence). V lost 4 bases, J lost 0 bases, and 8 bases lay in between. The CDR3 here is CASSPDSSYEQYF. CDR3 in DNA: TGTGCCAGCAGCCCTGACAGCTCCTACGAGCAGTACTTC.

For this clone: This sample also contains other DNA sequences that code for the same CDR3. V gene TRBV27 combines with J gene TRBJ2-7, with a possible D match to TRBD1 (5 bases). V lost 3 bases and J 1 base, leaving 10 bases between the germline ends. CDR3 length equals 14 residues. CDR1 is MNHEY, CDR2 SMNVEV, per germline (reference sequence). DNA for the CDR3: TGTGCCAGCAGTTTGGTAGGGGCTTCCTACGAGCAGTACTTC. Its protein is CASSLVGASYEQYF.

The genes are TRBV6-1 and TRBJ1-1, with D maybe TRBD1 (6 bases). There are 11 residues in the CDR3. Trimming stripped 4 bases from V and 8 bases from J, with 8 bases between. Looked up from germline, CDR1 is MNHNS and CDR2 is SASEGT. The CDR3 reads CASSGQAEAFF. In nucleotides, the CDR3 is TGTGCCAGCAGTGGACAGGCAGAAGCTTTCTTT.

The chain's CDR3 is CASGGGYEQYF. The CDR3 region has the DNA TGCGCCAGCGGAGGGGGCTACGAGCAGTACTTC. The rearrangement joins TRBV10-2 to TRBJ2-7; D is possibly TRBD1 or TRBD2 (6 bases each). In germline, CDR1 is WSHSY, CDR2 SAAADI. This CDR3 has 11 amino acids. V lost 8 bases and J 3 bases, leaving 8 bases between the germline ends.

This chain connects TRBV27 to TRBJ2-5; either TRBD1 or TRBD2 may supply D (5 bases each). Per germline, CDR1 MNHEY and CDR2 SMNVEV (reference sequence). This CDR3 contains 16 residues. Trimming left V 3 bases short and J 1 base short, with 15 bases between. CDR3 sequence reads: CASSFRAGTVQETQYF. The CDR3, as DNA: TGTGCCAGCAGTTTTCGAGCCGGGACGGTCCAAGAGACCCAGTACTTC.

The J gene is TRBJ1-1, the V gene TRBV27; D unclear. Looked up from germline, CDR1 is MNHEY and CDR2 is SMNVEV (reference sequence). Trimming shortened V by 0 bases and J by 3 bases, and 8 bases separated the two germline ends. This CDR3 comprises 14 residues. The DNA of the CDR3 is TGTGCCAGCAGTTTATCCCGACATTACACTGAAGCTTTCTTT. Encoded protein: CASSLSRHYTEAFF.

This sequence joins TRBV28 and TRBJ1-2, with D possibly being TRBD1 (6 bases). Trimming pared 2 bases from V and 5 bases from J, leaving 12 bases between. Looked up from germline, CDR1 is MDHEN and CDR2 is SYDVKM. This CDR3 contains 14 residues. The DNA for the CDR3 is TGTGCCAGCAGTTTAGTAATGACAGGTTATGGCTACACCTTC. Translating gives CASSLVMTGYGYTF.

The chain joins TRBV13 to TRBJ2-7, with D hard to call. Germline assignment: CDR1 PRHDT and CDR2 FYEKMQ (reference sequence). The CDR3 is 15 residues long. Trimming stripped 6 bases from V and 0 bases from J, with 15 bases between. The CDR3 is CASSNRRVSSYEQYF. DNA of the CDR3: TGTGCCAGCAGTAACAGACGTGTAAGCTCCTACGAGCAGTACTTC.

The rearrangement uses TRBV7-9 and TRBJ2-5; D unclear. Trimming shortened V by 5 bases and J by 2 bases, and 15 bases separated the two germline ends. This CDR3 has 15 residues. Germline V gives CDR1 SEHNR, CDR2 FQNEAQ (reference sequence). This CDR3 reads CASSLSTVYQETQYF. CDR3 bases: TGTGCCAGCAGCCTTTCAACGGTTTATCAAGAGACCCAGTACTTC.

This chain uses TRBV30 with TRBJ2-4, with 7 positions matching TRBD2. J gave up 5 bases and V 4 bases, and 11 bases lay outside the gene matches. This CDR3 spans 15 amino acids. Per germline, CDR1 GTSNPN and CDR2 SVGIG (reference sequence). CDR3 nucleotide sequence: TGTGCCTGGAACAACCCCTGGGGGAGGGAAAACATTCAGTACTTC. Amino acids: CAWNNPWGRENIQYF.

With regard to this clone: The same CDR3 is also encoded by other DNA sequences in this sample. This chain connects TRBV5-6 to TRBJ2-7, with TRBD1 identical over 8 bases. From germline, CDR1 is SGHDT and CDR2 YYEEEE. V dropped 0 bases and J dropped 4; count of bases not matched to a gene: 3. The CDR3 is 14 amino acids. The CDR3 sequence: CASSLGQGLYEQYF. Written as DNA, the CDR3 is TGTGCCAGCAGCTTGGGACAGGGGTTATACGAGCAGTACTTC.

The rearrangement uses TRBV27 and TRBJ1-1; 9 positions match TRBD1. V shed 0 bases and J 4 bases; nucleotides not matched to a gene: 3. There are 15 residues in the CDR3. The V gene's germline CDR1 is MNHEY and CDR2 SMNVEV (reference sequence). This chain's CDR3 is CASSLSRTGVTEAFF. As DNA, the CDR3 is TGTGCCAGCAGTTTATCGCGGACAGGGGTCACTGAAGCTTTCTTT.

This clone has a single count. The CDR3 bases are TGTGCCAGCAGTTTGACTAGCGGGAGCCATCGTGAGCAGTTCTTC. This codes for CASSLTSGSHREQFF. V gene TRBV28 combines with J gene TRBJ2-1; 12 bases are a match to TRBD2. CDR3 length: 15 amino acids. Per the germline V gene, CDR1 is MDHEN and CDR2 is SYDVKM. V shed 3 bases and J 9 bases; nucleotides not matched to a gene: 6.

V and J are TRBV9 and TRBJ1-3; D uncertain. The length of the CDR3 is 16 residues. Germline values: CDR1 SGDLS, CDR2 YYNGEE. V was cut by 7 bases and J by 4 bases, with 21 bases left in between. CDR3 sequence (DNA): TGTGCCAGCGGCAGTGGGCAGTCAAGTCCCGGAAACACCATATATTTT. Its protein product is CASGSGQSSPGNTIYF.

V is TRBV27 and J is TRBJ2-1, with a possible D match to TRBD2 (7 bases). Germline CDR1 reads MNHEY; CDR2 reads SMNVEV (reference sequence). The CDR3 length is 16 residues. Trimming cost V 6 bases and J 4 bases, with 19 bases left between them. Here the CDR3 DNA reads TGTGCCAGCAGCCTGGGGGTCGCGGGGGCATACAATGAGCAGTTCTTC. This codes for CASSLGVAGAYNEQFF.